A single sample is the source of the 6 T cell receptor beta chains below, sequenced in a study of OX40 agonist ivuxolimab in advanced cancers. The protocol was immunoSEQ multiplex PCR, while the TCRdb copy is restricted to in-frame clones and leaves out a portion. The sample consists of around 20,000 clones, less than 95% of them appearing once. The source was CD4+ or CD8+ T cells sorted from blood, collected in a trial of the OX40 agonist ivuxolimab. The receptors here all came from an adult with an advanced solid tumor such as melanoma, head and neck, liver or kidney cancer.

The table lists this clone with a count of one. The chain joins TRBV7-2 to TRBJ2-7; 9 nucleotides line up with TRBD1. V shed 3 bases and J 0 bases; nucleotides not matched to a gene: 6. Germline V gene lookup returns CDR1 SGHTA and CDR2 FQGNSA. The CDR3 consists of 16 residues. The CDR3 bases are TGTGCCAGCAGCTTTACAGGGGGCTTCAGCTCCTACGAGCAGTACTTC. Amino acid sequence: CASSFTGGFSSYEQYF. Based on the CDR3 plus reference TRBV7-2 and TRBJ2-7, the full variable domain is GAGVSQSPSNKVTEKGKDVELRCDPISGHTALYWYRQSLGQGLEFLIYFQGNSAPDKSGLPSDRFSAERTGGSVSTLTIQRTQQEDSAVYLCASSFTGGFSSYEQYFGPGTRLTVT.

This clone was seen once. Here the CDR3 DNA reads TGTGCCAGCAGCGCCCGAGGGACAGGCCTCTCTGGAAACACCATATATTTT. It translates to CASSARGTGLSGNTIYF. The chain recombines TRBV9 with TRBJ1-3; 8 nucleotides align to TRBD1. The CDR3 totals 17 residues. With V trimmed by 3 bases and J by 0 bases, 8 bases remained unmatched. Germline CDR1 reads SGDLS; CDR2 reads YYNGEE.

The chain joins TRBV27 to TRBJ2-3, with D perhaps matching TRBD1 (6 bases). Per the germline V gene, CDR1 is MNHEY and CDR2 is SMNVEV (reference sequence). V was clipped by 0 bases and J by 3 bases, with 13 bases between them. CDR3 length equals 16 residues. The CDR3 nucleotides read TGTGCCAGCAGTTTATCACAGGGTGGTCCGACAGATACGCAGTATTTT. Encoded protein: CASSLSQGGPTDTQYF.

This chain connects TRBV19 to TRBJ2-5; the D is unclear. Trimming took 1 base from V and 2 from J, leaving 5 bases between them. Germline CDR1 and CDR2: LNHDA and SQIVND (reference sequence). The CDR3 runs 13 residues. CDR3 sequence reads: CASSIVAQETQYF. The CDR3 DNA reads TGTGCCAGTAGTATAGTGGCGCAAGAGACCCAGTACTTC.

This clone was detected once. The CDR3, as DNA: TGCGCCAGCAGCCGGTCCACAGGGGGCGCGGATTCACCCCTCCACTTT. It encodes CASSRSTGGADSPLHF. The chain uses TRBV4-1 and TRBJ1-6, with 9 nucleotides matching TRBD1. The J segment lost 8 bases and the V segment lost 4 bases, leaving 9 bases of the junction unmatched. CDR3 length: 16 amino acids. From germline, CDR1 is MGHRA and CDR2 YSYEKL.

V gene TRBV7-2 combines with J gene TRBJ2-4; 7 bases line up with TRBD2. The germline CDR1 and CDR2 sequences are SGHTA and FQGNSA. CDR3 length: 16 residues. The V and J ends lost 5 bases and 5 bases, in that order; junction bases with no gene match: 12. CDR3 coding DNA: TGTGCCAGCAGCCCGCAGGGTGGCCTAGCGGAAAACATTCAGTACTTC. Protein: CASSPQGGLAENIQYF.